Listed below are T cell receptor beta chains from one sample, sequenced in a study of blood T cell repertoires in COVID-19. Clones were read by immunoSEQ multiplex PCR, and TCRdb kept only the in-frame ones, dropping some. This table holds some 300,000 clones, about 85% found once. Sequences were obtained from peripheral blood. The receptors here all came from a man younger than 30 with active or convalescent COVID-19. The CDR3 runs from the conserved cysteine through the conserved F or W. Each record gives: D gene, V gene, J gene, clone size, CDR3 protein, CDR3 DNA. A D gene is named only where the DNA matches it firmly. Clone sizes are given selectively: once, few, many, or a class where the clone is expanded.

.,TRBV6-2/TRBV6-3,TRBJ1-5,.,CASSARTFAPQHF,TGTGCCAGCAGTGCCAGAACATTCGCTCCCCAGCATTTT
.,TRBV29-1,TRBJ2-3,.,CSGGRTDTQYF,TGCAGCGGGGGGAGAACAGATACGCAGTATTTT
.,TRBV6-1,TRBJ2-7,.,CASSESIGTPSTYEQYF,TGTGCCAGCAGTGAATCCATCGGGACACCATCGACCTACGAGCAGTACTTC
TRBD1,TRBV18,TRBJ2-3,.,CASSPVGQAGDTQYF,TGTGCCAGCTCACCAGTTGGACAGGCCGGAGATACGCAGTATTTT
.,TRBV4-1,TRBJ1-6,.,CASSQEGGSSYNSPLHF,TGCGCCAGCAGCCAAGAAGGGGGAAGCTCCTATAATTCACCCCTCCACTTT
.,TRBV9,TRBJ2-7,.,CASSVDYRATYEQYF,TGTGCCAGCAGCGTAGATTACAGGGCGACCTACGAGCAGTACTTC
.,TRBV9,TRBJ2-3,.,CASSVTDSTDTQYF,TGTGCCAGCAGCGTTACCGACTCCACAGATACGCAGTATTTT
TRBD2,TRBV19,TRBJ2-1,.,CASKRRTSGGNEQFF,TGTGCCAGTAAGCGGCGGACTAGTGGGGGGAATGAGCAGTTCTTC
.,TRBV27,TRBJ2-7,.,CASRGLGGTYEQYF,TGTGCCAGCAGGGGGTTGGGGGGTACCTACGAGCAGTACTTC
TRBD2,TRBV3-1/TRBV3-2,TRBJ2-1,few,CASSPPRPLAGGPEQFF,TGTGCCAGCAGCCCCCCCCGGCCGCTAGCGGGAGGGCCTGAGCAGTTCTTC
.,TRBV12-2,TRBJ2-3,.,CASRSRLAGPVTQYF,TGTGCAAGTCGCTCTCGACTAGCGGGGCCTGTTACGCAGTATTTT
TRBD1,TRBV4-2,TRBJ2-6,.,CASSLAKQGALGANVLTF,TGTGCCAGCAGCCTAGCTAAGCAGGGGGCGCTTGGGGCCAACGTCCTGACTTTC
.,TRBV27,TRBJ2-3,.,CASSLYGGSTDTQYF,TGTGCCAGCAGTTTATACGGGGGAAGCACAGATACGCAGTATTTT
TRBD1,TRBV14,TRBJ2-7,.,CASSQDYRGLYEQYF,TGTGCCAGCAGCCAAGATTACAGGGGGCTATACGAGCAGTACTTC
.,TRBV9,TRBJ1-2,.,CASSVAPSGSGYTF,TGTGCCAGCAGCGTAGCCCCCTCGGGATCAGGCTACACCTTC
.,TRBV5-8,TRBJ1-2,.,CASSDRRPYGYTF,TGTGCCAGCAGCGACAGGCGGCCCTATGGCTACACCTTC
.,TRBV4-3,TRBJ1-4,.,CASSRLTAATNEKLFF,TGCGCCAGCAGCCGACTGACGGCTGCAACTAATGAAAAACTGTTTTTT
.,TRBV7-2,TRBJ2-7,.,CASSTGQTYEQYF,TGTGCCAGCAGCACCGGACAGACCTACGAGCAGTACTTC
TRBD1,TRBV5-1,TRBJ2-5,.,CASSLRDRGVGETQYF,TGCGCCAGCAGCTTGAGGGACAGGGGGGTCGGAGAGACCCAGTACTTC
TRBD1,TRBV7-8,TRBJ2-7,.,CASRTNRDREVYEQYF,TGTGCCAGCAGAACCAACCGGGACAGGGAGGTCTACGAGCAGTACTTC
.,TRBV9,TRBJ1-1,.,CASSADGIASTEAFF,TGTGCCAGCAGCGCCGACGGGATAGCGAGCACTGAAGCTTTCTTT
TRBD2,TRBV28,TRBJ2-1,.,CASNHFGRLAGYNEQFF,TGTGCCAGCAACCACTTCGGCAGACTAGCTGGGTACAATGAGCAGTTCTTC
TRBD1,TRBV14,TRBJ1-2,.,CASSQEPRGFGYTF,TGTGCCAGCAGCCAAGAACCCAGGGGGTTTGGCTACACCTTC
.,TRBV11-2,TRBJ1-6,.,CASSLNSPLHF,TGTGCCAGCAGCCTAAATTCACCCCTCCACTTT
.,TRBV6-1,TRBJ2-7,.,CASSVSRGSIGGYEQYF,TGTGCCAGCAGTGTCTCGAGAGGTTCTATAGGGGGATACGAGCAGTACTTC
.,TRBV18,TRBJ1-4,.,CASSRIQGSREKLFF,TGTGCCAGCTCGCGAATACAGGGCAGCCGAGAAAAACTGTTTTTT